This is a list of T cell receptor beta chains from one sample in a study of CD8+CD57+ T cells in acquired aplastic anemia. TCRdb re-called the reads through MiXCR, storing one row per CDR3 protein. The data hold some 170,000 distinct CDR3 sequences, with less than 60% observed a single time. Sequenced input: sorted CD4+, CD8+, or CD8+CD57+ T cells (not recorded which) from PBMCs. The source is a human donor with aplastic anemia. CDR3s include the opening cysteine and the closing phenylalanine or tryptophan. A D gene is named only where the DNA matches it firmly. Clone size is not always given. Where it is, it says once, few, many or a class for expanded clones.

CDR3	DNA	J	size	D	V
CASSQEEVSGGLPYEQYF	TGCGCCAGCAGCCAAGAGGAGGTTAGCGGGGGCCTCCCCTACGAGCAGTACTTC	TRBJ2-7	many	TRBD2	TRBV4-1
CASSGRTGGQETQYF	TGTGCCAGCAGCGGCCGGACAGGGGGTCAAGAGACCCAGTACTTC	TRBJ2-5	NA	TRBD1	TRBV9
CATSDTVTGGTNEKLFF	TGTGCCACCAGTGATACGGTCACAGGGGGAACTAATGAAAAACTGTTTTTT	TRBJ1-4	NA	TRBD1	TRBV24-1
CASSLQGAETEAFF	TGTGCCAGCAGTTTACAGGGGGCGGAAACTGAAGCTTTCTTT	TRBJ1-1	many	TRBD1	TRBV2
CASSKSGTYEQYF	TGTGCCAGCAGTAAATCCGGGACCTACGAGCAGTACTTC	TRBJ2-7	NA	NA	TRBV25-1
CATSSMKGTLYGYTF	TGTGCCACCAGCAGCATGAAGGGGACCCTCTATGGCTACACCTTC	TRBJ1-2	NA	NA	TRBV15
CASSRDSAAYEQYF	TGCGCCAGCAGCCGGGACAGCGCGGCCTACGAGCAGTACTTC	TRBJ2-7	many	TRBD1	TRBV5-1
CASSPGQGDGNSPLHF	TGTGCCAGCAGCCCGGGACAGGGGGACGGTAATTCACCCCTCCACTTT	TRBJ1-6	NA	TRBD1	TRBV2
CASSSRTSGGTDTQYF	TGTGCCAGCAGTTCACGTACTAGCGGGGGGACAGATACGCAGTATTTT	TRBJ2-3	many	TRBD2	TRBV6-5
CASSYGEGPARKYGYTF	TGTGCCAGCAGTTACGGGGAGGGGCCCGCCCGCAAGTATGGCTACACCTTC	TRBJ1-2	many	NA	TRBV6-2/TRBV6-3
CSVEGGTGELFF	TGCAGCGTTGAGGGCGGCACCGGGGAGCTGTTTTTT	TRBJ2-2	many	NA	TRBV29-1
CASSLDRDRSYEQYF	TGCGCCAGCAGCTTGGACCGGGACAGATCCTACGAGCAGTACTTC	TRBJ2-7	once	TRBD1	TRBV5-1
CASSAAGHTNTEAFF	TGTGCCAGCAGTGCCGCAGGGCACACGAACACTGAAGCTTTCTTT	TRBJ1-1	NA	NA	TRBV2
CASLPEVNTEAFF	TGTGCCAGCTTGCCAGAGGTGAACACTGAAGCTTTCTTT	TRBJ1-1	NA	NA	TRBV18
CASSVGPGTGNYEQYF	TGTGCCAGCAGCGTAGGCCCCGGGACAGGGAACTACGAGCAGTACTTC	TRBJ2-7	NA	TRBD1	TRBV9
CASTLTGGADTQYF	TGTGCCAGCACCCTGACGGGAGGGGCAGATACGCAGTATTTT	TRBJ2-3	NA	TRBD2	TRBV7-3
CATSRDGQRNEKLFF	TGTGCCACCAGCAGAGATGGACAGCGGAATGAAAAACTGTTTTTT	TRBJ1-4	NA	NA	TRBV15
CASSFGRGAVKLFF	TGTGCCAGCAGTTTTGGAAGGGGGGCTGTAAAACTGTTTTTT	TRBJ1-4	many	NA	TRBV12-3/TRBV12-4
CASSLGSLSSTDTQYF	TGTGCCAGCAGCTTAGGAAGTCTATCGAGCACAGATACGCAGTATTTT	TRBJ2-3	NA	NA	TRBV7-3
CSAPKTQYF	TGCAGTGCTCCAAAGACCCAGTACTTC	TRBJ2-5	NA	NA	TRBV20-1
CAITAGTGSYEQYF	TGTGCCATCACCGCCGGGACAGGCTCCTACGAGCAGTACTTC	TRBJ2-7	NA	TRBD1	TRBV10-3
CASSPFPGTGGKSYEQYF	TGTGCCAGCAGTCCCTTTCCCGGGACAGGGGGCAAGTCCTACGAGCAGTACTTC	TRBJ2-7	NA	TRBD1	TRBV11-1
CASSDGNSGDTQYF	TGCGCCAGCTCGGATGGGAATTCGGGAGATACGCAGTATTTT	TRBJ2-3	once	NA	TRBV5-1
CSVARLAGGSGTQYF	TGCAGCGTTGCACGACTAGCGGGGGGTTCTGGGACCCAGTACTTC	TRBJ2-5	NA	TRBD2	TRBV29-1
CASSFTGPDTQYF	TGTGCCAGCAGTTTCACTGGCCCAGATACGCAGTATTTT	TRBJ2-3	NA	NA	TRBV5-5
CASSIGQGAYEQYF	TGTGCCAGCAGCATCGGACAGGGAGCCTACGAGCAGTACTTC	TRBJ2-7	NA	TRBD1	TRBV9
CASSPLAGDDEQYF	TGTGCCAGCAGTCCCTTAGCGGGAGATGACGAGCAGTACTTC	TRBJ2-7	NA	TRBD2	TRBV12-3/TRBV12-4
CASRGDRVHQPQHF	TGTGCCAGCAGGGGAGACAGGGTCCATCAGCCCCAGCATTTT	TRBJ1-5	many	TRBD1	TRBV2
CASSPRRNEQFF	TGTGCCAGCAGCCCCCGTCGCAATGAGCAGTTCTTC	TRBJ2-1	few	NA	TRBV14
CASSEFTEAGGYTF	TGTGCCAGCAGTGAATTCACGGAGGCTGGTGGCTACACCTTC	TRBJ1-2	NA	NA	TRBV25-1
CASGLAGVDTQYF	TGTGCCAGCGGACTAGCGGGGGTAGATACGCAGTATTTT	TRBJ2-3	once	TRBD2	TRBV7-6
CASSTSTSGGANTGELFF	TGTGCCAGCAGCACATCGACTAGCGGGGGAGCGAACACCGGGGAGCTGTTTTTT	TRBJ2-2	many	TRBD2	TRBV9
CASRKGLGGTQYF	TGTGCCAGCAGGAAGGGACTAGGGGGGACCCAGTACTTC	TRBJ2-5	NA	TRBD2	TRBV6-1
CSVAAGDNSPLHF	TGCAGCGTTGCTGCCGGGGATAATTCACCCCTCCACTTT	TRBJ1-6	few	NA	TRBV29-1
CASTLTPHPGNEQYF	TGTGCCAGCACTCTCACCCCCCATCCGGGCAACGAGCAGTACTTC	TRBJ2-7	many	NA	TRBV6-1
CASSRDRLNTGELFF	TGTGCCAGCAGTAGGGACAGACTTAACACCGGGGAGCTGTTTTTT	TRBJ2-2	many	TRBD1	TRBV27
CASSLASGSGDTIYF	TGTGCCAGCAGCCTGGCGTCAGGGTCGGGGGACACCATATATTTT	TRBJ1-3	many	NA	TRBV9
CASLEGGATQETQYF	TGTGCCAGCCTTGAGGGGGGGGCCACCCAAGAGACCCAGTACTTC	TRBJ2-5	NA	NA	TRBV2
CAISERDNQETQYF	TGTGCCATCAGTGAGAGGGACAACCAAGAGACCCAGTACTTC	TRBJ2-5	NA	NA	TRBV10-3
CATSGTQGKGYGYTF	TGTGCCACCAGTGGAACACAAGGAAAGGGCTATGGCTACACCTTC	TRBJ1-2	few	NA	TRBV24-1
CATSGGDTSYEQYF	TGTGCCACCAGCGGAGGGGACACTTCCTACGAGCAGTACTTC	TRBJ2-7	few	NA	TRBV15
CASSALAGGGETQYF	TGTGCCAGCAGTGCGCTAGCGGGGGGAGGAGAGACCCAGTACTTC	TRBJ2-5	many	TRBD2	TRBV2
CSPLGPRWDSTDTQYF	TGCAGTCCCTTGGGGCCCCGGTGGGATAGCACAGATACGCAGTATTTT	TRBJ2-3	many	NA	TRBV20-1
CASSDHQGSSEKLFF	TGCGCCAGCAGTGACCATCAGGGCTCCTCGGAAAAACTGTTTTTT	TRBJ1-4	NA	NA	TRBV10-1
CASGTANTEAFF	TGTGCCAGCGGGACGGCGAACACTGAAGCTTTCTTT	TRBJ1-1	many	NA	TRBV28
CASSPRALANYGYTF	TGTGCCAGCAGTCCTCGGGCCTTAGCTAACTATGGCTACACCTTC	TRBJ1-2	NA	NA	TRBV6-1
CASAAGTIQETQYF	TGTGCCAGCGCGGCCGGGACTATCCAAGAGACCCAGTACTTC	TRBJ2-5	NA	TRBD2	TRBV7-2
CASSFQGSSANGNEQFF	TGTGCCAGCAGCTTCCAAGGGAGTAGCGCGAACGGGAATGAGCAGTTCTTC	TRBJ2-1	once	NA	TRBV7-3
CASSLLAGGTDTQYF	TGTGCCAGCAGCCTCCTAGCGGGGGGCACAGATACGCAGTATTTT	TRBJ2-3	many	TRBD2	TRBV7-3